The T cell receptor (beta chain) described here comes from a study of shared clonotypes between healthy human individuals. Subsets obtained from CD4+ cells comprised CD45RA+ naive and CD45RA-negative memory cells. The table came from immunoSEQ multiplex PCR; TCRdb's copy has only in-frame clones and leaves some out. The data show 2 million to 2.5 million clones, with approximately 94% seen just once and roughly 0.13% held by the top ten. In regard to this clone: The target antigen is unknown.

The V and J ends lost 6 bases and 6 bases respectively, with 14 bases between them. CDR1 is MNHEY and CDR2 is SVGAGI in the germline V gene. CDR3 length: 13 amino acids. Study-wide points: Generation probabilities were higher for clonotypes shared across all four sorted-subset donors than for unshared ones. Researchers found naive subsets generally carried larger estimated richness than memory subsets. Naive CD4 clonotypes were shared across a handful of donors at approximately 5.3%.

The sequenced material came from naive CD4+ T cells sorted from blood. As to subset: CD45RA+ positively selected. This TCR was recovered from a man younger than 30 in good health. The chain links TRBV6-5 to TRBJ1-2, with D tentatively TRBD1 (6 bases). The CDR3 sequence: CASRTGHPDGYTF. Written as DNA, the CDR3 is TGTGCCAGCAGAACGGGACACCCCGATGGCTACACCTTC.